The clone carrying this T cell receptor beta chain appeared many times. The sample originates from a study of HIV-infected children after antiretroviral therapy interruption. Background on the study: Interruption-arm samples span weeks 0, 12, interruption end (24 or 48), and about 3 years post-study.

Regarding treatment: PENTA 11 planned treatment interruption arm or continuous ART arm. Germline trimming cut 6 bases from V and 10 bases from J; bases unmatched to any gene: 14. The CDR3 totals 15 residues. Germline V gives CDR1 DFQATT, CDR2 SNEGSKA (reference sequence). A 3' RACE protocol on RNA, with unique molecular identifiers, produced the TCR library. One entry per CDR3 protein, called by TCRdb with MiXCR from the 3' RACE reads. Found here are roughly 16,000 distinct CDR3 sequences, roughly 3.5% of them singletons; the top ten hold 34%. Material: CD45RO+ CD8+ T cells from PBMCs, pooled from several time points, obtained from a donor given antiretroviral therapy, either interrupted or continuous. As for subset: memory CD8+ CD45RO+ CD45RA- T cells. This receptor was obtained from a pool of human donors with HIV. The chain combines TRBV20-1 with TRBJ2-1; 11 bases line up with TRBD2. CDR3 coding DNA: TGCAGTGCGCCGACAACTAGCGGGGGTTTACGCGAGCAGTTCTTC. Translated, it gives CSAPTTSGGLREQFF.